This entry concerns a single TCR beta chain. Its target is unknown. This sample is part of a study of T cell responses to AZD1222 COVID-19 vaccine. In the study overall: Second doses that came at about 4 or about 12 weeks were put together.

General study points: Baseline seropositivity characterized only 5 or 6 AZD1222 recipients. Repertoire sampling was restricted to post-peak T cell response timepoints.

The length of the CDR3 is 16 residues. V was pared by 5 bases and J by 2 bases, with 13 bases between. Germline loops: CDR1 MNHEY, CDR2 SVGEGT. Sequencing used immunoSEQ multiplex PCR; TCRdb keeps in-frame clones, though not all of them. In the table there are about 100,000 clones, about nine tenths of which are singletons. This rearrangement joins TRBV6-2 or TRBV6-3 to TRBJ2-6, with a weak D call TRBD2 (6 bases). This receptor was identified in an adult in good health. The input for sequencing was peripheral blood, taken on day 0 of AZD1222 vaccination. The CDR3: CASSPRDFAGANVLTF. The CDR3 DNA follows: TGTGCCAGCAGTCCCCGGGACTTTGCTGGGGCCAACGTCCTGACTTTC.